This record looks at one T cell receptor beta chain sequence and its context. The antigen remains unidentified. This entry comes from a study of graft-versus-host responses after intestinal transplantation. Study-wide background: All of the recipients had induction that used anti-thymocyte globulin, then tacrolimus and steroids for approximately 3 years. Study observations and caveats: Those patients showing graft-donor T cell macrochimerism displayed high graft-versus-host to host-versus-graft clonal ratios in allografts.

Measured with immunoSEQ multiplex PCR; TCRdb has only the in-frame clones, and not every one. Here the sample spans 100,000 or so clones, 90% to 95% being singletons. Germline CDR1 and CDR2: KGHSH and LQKENI. The CDR3 extends over 14 amino acids. V lost 4 bases and J lost 8, with 12 bases in between. The sequence came from a human donor who was the organ donor for an intestinal transplant. The sequences come from unstimulated CD4+ T cells sorted from spleen or lymph node cells, collected before transplant. The chain uses TRBV18 and TRBJ1-6; D gene ambiguous. This chain's CDR3 is CASSRLAGDSPLHF. The CDR3 DNA reads as TGTGCCAGCTCACGCCTGGCTGGAGATTCACCCCTCCACTTT.